A selection of T cell receptor beta chains follows, all from one sample in a study of naive and memory T cell subsets. One entry per CDR3 protein results from TCRdb running MiXCR on the 5' RACE reads. There are around 56,000 distinct CDR3 sequences in the sample; under 10% occur only once, and around 9.8% lies in the top ten. The receptors were gathered from a female donor in good health. CDR3s include the opening cysteine and the closing phenylalanine or tryptophan. The order of the fields is CDR3 DNA, CDR3 protein, J gene, V gene, clone size, D gene. D genes are given only for firm matches. Where a row states a size, it is once, few, many or the class of an expanded clone; other rows omit it.

cdr3_nt: TGTGCCAGCAGTCGGACTAGCGGGGGGGGGGATGAGCAGTTCTTC; cdr3_aa: CASSRTSGGGDEQFF; j_call: TRBJ2-1; v_call: TRBV6-4; clone_size: few; d_call: TRBD2
cdr3_nt: TGTGCCAGCAGCGAGGGCGGACAGAAGACCCAGTACTTC; cdr3_aa: CASSEGGQKTQYF; j_call: TRBJ2-5; v_call: TRBV11-3; clone_size: -; d_call: -
cdr3_nt: TGTGCCAGCAGCCCGGGTACCAGGGTCACAGATACGCAGTATTTT; cdr3_aa: CASSPGTRVTDTQYF; j_call: TRBJ2-3; v_call: TRBV7-3; clone_size: many; d_call: -
cdr3_nt: TGCAGTGCTAGCCCATCGGGGGTACGAACCGGGGAGCTGTTTTTT; cdr3_aa: CSASPSGVRTGELFF; j_call: TRBJ2-2; v_call: TRBV20-1; clone_size: -; d_call: -
cdr3_nt: TGCAGTGCTAGAGACCCAAAATTAGGAGGTACGCAGTATTTT; cdr3_aa: CSARDPKLGGTQYF; j_call: TRBJ2-3; v_call: TRBV20-1; clone_size: few; d_call: -
cdr3_nt: TGCAGCGTTGTATCAGGGAACTATGGCTACACCTTC; cdr3_aa: CSVVSGNYGYTF; j_call: TRBJ1-2; v_call: TRBV29-1; clone_size: many; d_call: -
cdr3_nt: TGCAGTGCTAGGCCCAGTTTGAACACTGAAGCTTTCTTT; cdr3_aa: CSARPSLNTEAFF; j_call: TRBJ1-1; v_call: TRBV20-1; clone_size: medium-sized; d_call: -
cdr3_nt: TGCAGTGCTAGAGATTGGTCGGGAAGCGAGCAGTACTTC; cdr3_aa: CSARDWSGSEQYF; j_call: TRBJ2-7; v_call: TRBV20-1; clone_size: few; d_call: -
cdr3_nt: TGTGCCATCAGAGGCCCGGGACAGGGGGTCGACGAGCAGTACTTC; cdr3_aa: CAIRGPGQGVDEQYF; j_call: TRBJ2-7; v_call: TRBV10-3; clone_size: -; d_call: TRBD1
cdr3_nt: TGTGCCAGCAGCGGGGGAGATCTGAACAGCGCTGAAGCTTTCTTT; cdr3_aa: CASSGGDLNSAEAFF; j_call: TRBJ1-1; v_call: TRBV6-5; clone_size: few; d_call: -
cdr3_nt: TGTGCCTGTAAGCAACAGGGGAGCTATGGCTACACCTTC; cdr3_aa: CACKQQGSYGYTF; j_call: TRBJ1-2; v_call: TRBV19; clone_size: -; d_call: TRBD1
cdr3_nt: TGCAGTGCTAGATACCCAGGGAGGCGCACTGAAGCGTTCTTT; cdr3_aa: CSARYPGRRTEAFF; j_call: TRBJ1-1; v_call: TRBV20-1; clone_size: many; d_call: -
cdr3_nt: TGTGCCAGCAGTTGGGTTGGGGGAGAGCAGTACTTC; cdr3_aa: CASSWVGGEQYF; j_call: TRBJ2-7; v_call: TRBV2; clone_size: many; d_call: -
cdr3_nt: TGCGCCAGCAGCTTCGAGGGGCGAGAGACCCAGTACTTC; cdr3_aa: CASSFEGRETQYF; j_call: TRBJ2-5; v_call: TRBV5-1; clone_size: many; d_call: -
cdr3_nt: TGTGCCAGCAGTGCTGGAGCGGATTCACCCCTCCACTTT; cdr3_aa: CASSAGADSPLHF; j_call: TRBJ1-6; v_call: TRBV12-3/TRBV12-4; clone_size: many; d_call: -
cdr3_nt: TGTGCCAGCAGCCAAAGTCAGGGGATGTACGAGCAGTACTTC; cdr3_aa: CASSQSQGMYEQYF; j_call: TRBJ2-7; v_call: TRBV7-6; clone_size: few; d_call: -
cdr3_nt: TGCAGCGCTATAGAACAGGGGGCAGGGTACTTC; cdr3_aa: CSAIEQGAGYF; j_call: TRBJ2-4; v_call: TRBV29-1; clone_size: -; d_call: TRBD1
cdr3_nt: TGCGCCAGCAGCTTGGAGCCAGAACGAAATTACGAGCAGTACTTC; cdr3_aa: CASSLEPERNYEQYF; j_call: TRBJ2-7; v_call: TRBV5-1; clone_size: -; d_call: -
cdr3_nt: TGTGCCAGCAGTGACCCCAGGGGGGCGGGGGGCCCACGGGGTGAGCAGTTCTTC; cdr3_aa: CASSDPRGAGGPRGEQFF; j_call: TRBJ2-1; v_call: TRBV25-1; clone_size: -; d_call: -
cdr3_nt: TGTGCCAGCAGTTCCGGACCCGAAGAGACCCAGTACTTC; cdr3_aa: CASSSGPEETQYF; j_call: TRBJ2-5; v_call: TRBV6-2/TRBV6-3; clone_size: many; d_call: -
cdr3_nt: TGTGCCAGCAGTGAATATCAGGAGGGGACTGAAGCTTTCTTT; cdr3_aa: CASSEYQEGTEAFF; j_call: TRBJ1-1; v_call: TRBV25-1; clone_size: many; d_call: -
cdr3_nt: TGTGCCAGCAGCTCCCAACAGGGTGGAAACACCATATATTTT; cdr3_aa: CASSSQQGGNTIYF; j_call: TRBJ1-3; v_call: TRBV11-2; clone_size: many; d_call: -
cdr3_nt: TGTGCCACCAGCGATCTGGGACAGCCCCAGCATTTT; cdr3_aa: CATSDLGQPQHF; j_call: TRBJ1-5; v_call: TRBV15; clone_size: many; d_call: -
cdr3_nt: TGCGCCAGCAGCCAAGACCGAACATCTAGCGGGGGGGCCTTAGATACGCAGTATTTT; cdr3_aa: CASSQDRTSSGGALDTQYF; j_call: TRBJ2-3; v_call: TRBV4-3; clone_size: -; d_call: TRBD2
cdr3_nt: TGTGCCAGCAGCTTGGGGCCGACAGGGTTCGAGCAGTACTTC; cdr3_aa: CASSLGPTGFEQYF; j_call: TRBJ2-7; v_call: TRBV7-2; clone_size: many; d_call: TRBD1
cdr3_nt: TGTGCCAGCAGTCTGTTAGGGACATCTTCCTACGAGCAGTACTTC; cdr3_aa: CASSLLGTSSYEQYF; j_call: TRBJ2-7; v_call: TRBV6-5; clone_size: many; d_call: -